The 29 T cell receptor beta chains listed next were all sequenced from one sample in a study of CD8+ T cells in alopecia areata. Sequencing templates came from extracted RNA that was reverse transcribed into cDNA. The table came from immunoSEQ multiplex PCR; TCRdb's copy has only in-frame clones and leaves some out. The data contain around 110,000 clones, around 50% of them singletons. Treatment defined: oral pan-JAK inhibitor, 5-10 mg twice daily. The specimen was CD8+ T cells sorted from blood, collected at week 24, from a patient treated with tofacitinib. These receptors all come from a human donor with alopecia areata.

CDR3 protein: CASSYLGDEQYF. CDR3 DNA: TGTGCCAGCAGTTACTTAGGGGACGAGCAGTACTTC. J is TRBJ2-7 and V is TRBV6-5; D possibly corresponds to TRBD1 (5 bases). Germline CDR1 is MNHEY and CDR2 is SVGAGI. Trimming cost V 1 base and J 5 bases, with 6 bases left between them. There are 12 residues in the CDR3.

The V and J genes are TRBV2 and TRBJ2-7; D is perhaps TRBD1 (6 bases). The CDR3 runs to 14 residues. V lost 6 bases and J 1 base, leaving 13 bases between the germline ends. Germline V gene lookup returns CDR1 SNHLY and CDR2 FYNNEI. As DNA, the CDR3 is TGTGCCAGCAGCGATCATAGGGGGTCCTACGAGCAGTACTTC. Its translation is CASSDHRGSYEQYF.

The chain has TRBV11-2 and TRBJ2-7; D may correspond to TRBD1 or TRBD2 (5 bases each). The germline V gene has CDR1 SGHAT and CDR2 FQNNGV. The germline V and J ends were trimmed by 0 bases and 7 bases, with 10 bases remaining between them. The CDR3 runs to 13 residues. The CDR3 sequence: CASSLEGREEQYF. CDR3 nucleotides: TGTGCCAGCAGCTTAGAGGGCAGGGAGGAGCAGTACTTC.

The J gene is TRBJ1-2, the V gene TRBV4-3; D gene unclear. The CDR3 is made up of 13 amino acids. The germline V and J ends were trimmed by 5 bases and 4 bases, with 11 bases remaining between them. Germline loops: CDR1 LGHNA, CDR2 YSLEER. Here the CDR3 reads CASSGSFFYGYTF. CDR3 in DNA: TGCGCCAGCAGCGGGTCTTTTTTCTATGGCTACACCTTC.

The V and J genes are TRBV25-1 and TRBJ1-1, with D possibly being TRBD1 (6 bases). Germline V gene data show CDR1 as MGHDK and CDR2 as SYGVNS. V lost 3 bases and J 1 base, leaving 9 bases between the germline ends. The CDR3 consists of 14 residues. For the CDR3, the DNA is TGTGCCAGCAGTGACGTCAGGGGGAACACTGAAGCTTTCTTT. The encoded protein is CASSDVRGNTEAFF.

This CDR3 is CASSLPSDSGESIFHF. In nucleotides, the CDR3 is TGTGCCAGCAGCTTGCCCAGCGACTCAGGGGAGAGTATCTTCCACTTT. This chain uses TRBV5-6 with TRBJ1-6; D may be TRBD1 (6 bases). The CDR3 is 16 residues long. V was cut by 1 base and J by 17 bases, with 25 bases left in between. In germline, CDR1 is SGHDT, CDR2 YYEEEE. The variable domain in full, completed from reference TRBV5-6 and TRBJ1-6, reads DAGVTQSPTHLIKTRGQQVTLRCSPKSGHDTVSWYQQALGQGPQFIFQYYEEEERQRGNFPDRFSGHQFPNYSSELNVNALLLGDSALYLCASSLPSDSGESIFHFGNGTRLTVT.

In its sample, this clone was seen a few times. The chain combines TRBV6-1 with TRBJ2-7; tentatively, D is TRBD2 (5 bases). Germline CDR1 is MNHNS and CDR2 is SASEGT. The CDR3 totals 13 residues. Trimming took off 4 bases at V and 7 bases at J, with 14 bases between the two ends. CDR3 loop: CASSAQNPGEQYF. In nucleotides, the CDR3 is TGTGCCAGCAGTGCCCAGAACCCGGGAGAGCAGTACTTC.

The gene calls are TRBV13 and TRBJ2-1; the D gene is possibly TRBD2 (6 bases). The CDR3 loop spans 16 amino acids. The ends were cut back, 5 bases at V and 8 bases at J, with 22 bases in the middle. Germline V gives CDR1 PRHDT, CDR2 FYEKMQ (reference sequence). The CDR3 nucleotides are TGTGCCAGCAGCCTTGCTGGTGGCCGCACGGGGGATGAGCAGTTCTTC. It translates to CASSLAGGRTGDEQFF.

The chain couples TRBV2 to TRBJ2-4; D remains unclear. The CDR3 runs to 15 residues. Trimming shortened V by 5 bases and J by 8 bases, and 19 bases separated the two germline ends. Per germline, CDR1 SNHLY and CDR2 FYNNEI. CDR3: CASSHYADPGDIQYF. The CDR3 DNA is TGTGCCAGCAGTCACTATGCGGACCCCGGTGACATTCAGTACTTC.

The chain couples TRBV30 to TRBJ1-1; D is unclear. Germline CDR1 reads GTSNPN; CDR2 reads SVGIG (reference sequence). V lost 2 bases and J lost 1, with 8 bases in between. The CDR3 has 13 residues. The chain's CDR3 is CAWSYGPNTEAFF. CDR3 DNA sequence: TGTGCCTGGAGTTACGGACCGAACACTGAAGCTTTCTTT. The whole variable domain, remainder taken from reference TRBV30 and TRBJ1-1, is SQTIHQWPATLVQPVGSPLSLECTVEGTSNPNLYWYRQAAGRGLQLLFYSVGIGQISSEVPQNLSASRPQDRQFILSSKKLLLSDSGFYLCAWSYGPNTEAFFGQGTRLTVV.

V is TRBV7-9 and J is TRBJ2-5, with 9 bases matching TRBD1. The germline V gene encodes CDR1 SEHNR and CDR2 FQNEAQ (reference sequence). This CDR3 spans 14 amino acids. Trimming took 5 bases from V and 3 from J; bases not matched to a gene: 4. This CDR3 reads CASSVGTGKETQYF. CDR3 DNA: TGTGCCAGCAGCGTCGGGACAGGGAAAGAGACCCAGTACTTC.

This chain links TRBV7-9 with TRBJ2-5; D unclear. CDR1 and CDR2 (germline): SEHNR, FQNEAQ (reference sequence). The CDR3 has 14 residues. V lost 1 base, J lost 5 bases, and 11 bases lay in between. CDR3 nucleotides: TGTGCCAGCAGCTTAGGCGAAAACCCGGAGACCCAGTACTTC. Translation: CASSLGENPETQYF.

This sequence joins TRBV14 and TRBJ2-2; 8 positions agree with TRBD1. CDR1 is SGHDN, CDR2 FVKESK, per germline. This CDR3 region has 16 residues. With V trimmed by 4 bases and J by 8 bases, 12 bases remained unmatched. This chain's CDR3 is CASSPLWTGSPGELFF. The DNA for the CDR3 is TGTGCCAGCAGCCCCCTCTGGACAGGGTCTCCTGGGGAGCTGTTTTTT.

The V gene is TRBV5-6, the J gene TRBJ2-1; 9 nucleotides match TRBD1. Germline V gene data show CDR1 as SGHDT and CDR2 as YYEEEE. J gave up 2 bases and V 1 base, and 4 bases lay outside the gene matches. The CDR3 loop spans 16 amino acids. The CDR3 protein is CASSLWGQGPYNEQFF. CDR3 nucleotide sequence: TGTGCCAGCAGCTTGTGGGGACAGGGCCCCTACAATGAGCAGTTCTTC.

The chain joins TRBV7-2 to TRBJ2-7; the D call may be TRBD1 or TRBD2 (5 bases each). This CDR3 contains 13 residues. CDR1 SGHTA and CDR2 FQGNSA come from the germline V gene. V lost 3 bases and J lost 2, with 8 bases in between. The CDR3 here is CASSFSGPYEQYF. The CDR3 DNA reads TGTGCCAGCAGCTTTTCGGGACCCTACGAGCAGTACTTC.

This chain joins TRBV4-2 and TRBJ2-3; 10 nucleotides agree with TRBD2. This CDR3 contains 17 residues. Unmatched junction bases numbered 9, after V lost 6 bases and J lost 0 bases. Germline loops: CDR1 LGHNA, CDR2 YNFKEQ. DNA for the CDR3: TGTGCCAGCAGTGAGAGCGGGGGGGTTACTAGCACAGATACGCAGTATTTT. Protein: CASSESGGVTSTDTQYF.

This chain uses TRBV27 with TRBJ1-1; 12 nucleotides line up with TRBD1. CDR3 length: 16 residues. CDR1 is MNHEY, CDR2 SMNVEV, per germline (reference sequence). The ends lost 2 bases at V and 4 bases at J; junction bases unmatched: 5. The CDR3 loop is CASSLGTGGGGTEAFF. CDR3 in DNA: TGTGCCAGCAGTTTAGGGACAGGGGGCGGGGGCACTGAAGCTTTCTTT.

This rearrangement joins TRBV7-9 to TRBJ1-2; 8 positions agree with TRBD1. Per germline, CDR1 SEHNR and CDR2 FQNEAQ (reference sequence). Losses at the gene ends were 5 bases for V and 4 bases for J; bases not matched to a gene: 3. The length of the CDR3 is 13 residues. CDR3 in DNA: TGTGCCAGCAGCCAACAGGGGGGCTATGGCTACACCTTC. Translated: CASSQQGGYGYTF.

The genes are TRBV9 and TRBJ1-5; D might be TRBD1 (6 bases). This CDR3 spans 14 amino acids. The germline CDR1 and CDR2 sequences are SGDLS and YYNGEE. Trimming removed 4 bases from V and 0 bases from J, with 8 bases in between. The CDR3: CASSPGDSNQPQHF. The DNA for the CDR3 is TGTGCCAGCAGCCCAGGGGATAGCAATCAGCCCCAGCATTTT.

This clone was seen only once. This chain joins TRBV13 and TRBJ2-1; no definite D call. V lost 5 bases, J lost 1 base, and 6 bases lay in between. The CDR3 has 13 amino acids. CDR1 is PRHDT and CDR2 is FYEKMQ in the germline V gene (reference sequence). CDR3 nucleotide sequence: TGTGCCAGCAGCCTCAGGTCCTACAATGAGCAGTTCTTC. Its translation: CASSLRSYNEQFF.

This chain links TRBV27 with TRBJ2-3, with TRBD1 as a possible D gene (5 bases). The CDR3 contains 15 residues. Trimming stripped 5 bases from V and 0 bases from J, with 12 bases between. CDR1 is MNHEY, CDR2 SMNVEV, per germline (reference sequence). CDR3 coding DNA: TGTGCCAGCAGTGTGGACATGACTAGCACAGATACGCAGTATTTT. This encodes CASSVDMTSTDTQYF.

This clone was counted a single time. V and J are TRBV6-5 and TRBJ1-1; 10 bases are a match to TRBD1. The germline V gene has CDR1 MNHEY and CDR2 SVGAGI. V lost 2 bases to trimming and J lost 4 bases; unmatched junction nucleotides: 1. The CDR3 is 14 residues long. The CDR3 nucleotides read TGTGCCAGCAGTTACGGACAGGGGGTCACTGAAGCTTTCTTT. Protein product: CASSYGQGVTEAFF.

The sample holds a few counts of this clone. This chain connects TRBV12-5 to TRBJ1-2; the D is unclear. Trimming left V 4 bases short and J 14 bases short, with 17 bases between. Germline CDR1 is LGHNT and CDR2 is FRNRAP. CDR3 length: 12 amino acids. The chain's CDR3 is CASGSQDRSKTF. The CDR3 nucleotides are TGTGCTAGTGGTTCCCAGGACCGTAGTAAGACCTTC.

The chain carries TRBV6-5 and TRBJ2-7; either TRBD1 or TRBD2 may fit D (5 bases each). The CDR3 covers 16 residues. From germline, CDR1 is MNHEY and CDR2 SVGAGI. V was shortened by 0 bases and J by 0 bases, with 12 bases between the two germline ends. The CDR3 DNA reads as TGTGCCAGCAGTTACTCTGCAGGGACGACCTCCTACGAGCAGTACTTC. Its translation is CASSYSAGTTSYEQYF.

CDR3 in DNA: TGCGCCAGCAGCATCGCGGGACATAGTCAAAGGATAACTATGGGGGAGCAGTACTTC. Translated, it gives CASSIAGHSQRITMGEQYF. The rearrangement links TRBV5-1 to TRBJ2-7; perhaps D is TRBD1 or TRBD2 (6 bases each). V gave up 4 bases and J gave up 7 bases, with 33 bases separating them. The CDR3 is made up of 19 amino acids. Germline CDR1 and CDR2: SGHRS and YFSETQ. Using reference TRBV5-1 and TRBJ2-7 for the parts outside the CDR3, the full variable domain is KAGVTQTPRYLIKTRGQQVTLSCSPISGHRSVSWYQQTPGQGLQFLFEYFSETQRNKGNFPGRFSGRQFSNSRSEMNVSTLELGDSALYLCASSIAGHSQRITMGEQYFGPGTRLTVT.

The chain is built from TRBV7-9 and TRBJ2-7, with TRBD1 as a possible D gene (5 bases). This CDR3 has 15 residues. Germline V gene data show CDR1 as SEHNR and CDR2 as FQNEAQ (reference sequence). V lost 5 bases, J lost 4 bases, and 18 bases lay in between. The CDR3 reads CASSPKGREEYEQYF. In nucleotides, the CDR3 is TGTGCCAGCAGCCCGAAGGGCAGGGAAGAATACGAGCAGTACTTC.

The rearrangement links TRBV30 to TRBJ1-5, with 9 bases aligning to TRBD1. J gave up 8 bases and V 0 bases, and 8 bases lay outside the gene matches. This CDR3 spans 15 amino acids. Germline loops: CDR1 GTSNPN, CDR2 SVGIG (reference sequence). CDR3 sequence (DNA): TGTGCCTGGAGTGTGCCTCCGGACAGGGGTGAGCCCCAGCATTTT. It translates to CAWSVPPDRGEPQHF.

This clone has more than one count but fewer than ten. This chain uses TRBV10-3 with TRBJ2-7; D gene ambiguous. This CDR3 spans 14 amino acids. CDR1 and CDR2 from the germline V gene are ENHRY and SYGVKD. V was cut by 8 bases and J by 1 base, with 15 bases left in between. CDR3 residues: CAILPETESYEQYF. The CDR3 DNA sequence: TGTGCCATCTTACCAGAGACTGAGTCCTACGAGCAGTACTTC.

This chain links TRBV29-1 with TRBJ2-7; D not certain. The length of the CDR3 is 15 residues. Trimming took 0 bases from V and 0 from J, leaving 12 bases between them. CDR1 is SQVTM, CDR2 ANQGSEA, per germline. The DNA for the CDR3 is TGCAGCGTTGAAGACCCGTTCACGAGCTCCTACGAGCAGTACTTC. The encoded protein is CSVEDPFTSSYEQYF.